The following is a T cell receptor (beta chain) sequence with its context. The data originate from a study of blood T cell repertoires in COVID-19. Overall study context: Researchers got acute and convalescent COVID-19 samples from the United States, Italy and Spain. T cells, B-cell-depleted T cells, or PBMCs provided the cDNA or gDNA that served as material.

In the original processing: Reference gene primer amplification in the assay estimated nucleated cell counts. Produced via immunoSEQ multiplex PCR; TCRdb's table is partial and in-frame only. D and trimming come from the DNA, and the V and J calls and clone size come from that table. The sample has 240,000 or so clones, 70% to 80% seen once. The CDR3 totals 20 residues. The trim removed 0 bases at V and 0 bases at J, leaving 18 bases unmatched. Germline CDR1 reads SGHRS; CDR2 reads YFSETQ. Sequencing was performed on peripheral blood. V gene TRBV5-1 combines with J gene TRBJ2-7; TRBD2 matches 7 bases. The TCR comes from an elderly woman with acute or convalescent COVID-19. CDR3 in amino acids: CASSLVAVGGSLGSSYEQYF. CDR3 in DNA: TGCGCCAGCAGCTTGGTGGCGGTGGGCGGGAGCTTGGGTAGCTCCTACGAGCAGTACTTC.